The rows below give T cell receptor beta chains drawn from one sample of a study of T cells after somatic rescue of genetic block. The table came from immunoSEQ multiplex PCR; TCRdb's copy has only in-frame clones and leaves some out. The sample has 60,000 to 90,000 clones; roughly 93% are singletons. Material for sequencing was peripheral blood mononuclear cells (PBMCs). These receptors were obtained from a young man. CDR3s include the opening cysteine and the closing phenylalanine or tryptophan. D genes are given only for firm matches. The size entry is marked missing in some rows and otherwise reads once, few, many or a size class.

clone_size d_call j_call v_call cdr3_aa cdr3_nt
. . TRBJ1-1 TRBV5-5 CASSLATLNTEAFF TGTGCCAGCAGCCTGGCGACCTTGAACACTGAAGCTTTCTTT
. . TRBJ2-1 TRBV10-3 CAISYIAGRVDEQFF TGTGCCATCAGTTACATAGCCGGGAGAGTAGATGAGCAGTTCTTC
. . TRBJ2-3 TRBV5-1 CASSLSGDRTSTDTQYF TGCGCCAGCAGCCTATCCGGGGACCGAACTAGCACAGATACGCAGTATTTT
. TRBD1 TRBJ1-6 TRBV30 CAWMGQPNSPLHF TGTGCCTGGATGGGACAGCCCAATTCACCCCTCCACTTT
. . TRBJ2-6 TRBV7-2 CASSPDVSGANVLTF TGTGCCAGCAGCCCGGACGTCTCTGGGGCCAACGTCCTGACTTTC
. . TRBJ2-3 TRBV6-6 CASSYSRPSTDTQYF TGTGCCAGCAGTTACTCGCGACCCAGCACAGATACGCAGTATTTT
. TRBD2 TRBJ2-1 TRBV2 CASAGRENNEQFF TGTGCCAGCGCTGGGAGGGAAAACAATGAGCAGTTCTTC
. TRBD2 TRBJ2-1 TRBV5-4 CASSLAGLAGPRPYNEQFF TGTGCCAGCAGCTTGGCGGGGCTAGCGGGGCCCCGTCCCTACAATGAGCAGTTCTTC
few . TRBJ1-4 TRBV7-9 CASGARMEKLFF TGTGCCTCAGGCGCCCGTATGGAAAAACTGTTTTTT
. TRBD1 TRBJ1-1 TRBV6-1 CASSEGTGSTEAFF TGTGCCAGCAGTGAAGGGACAGGGTCCACTGAAGCTTTCTTT
. . TRBJ2-2 TRBV21-1 CASHNRTQGVGDTGELFF TGTGCCAGCCATAACAGGACCCAGGGAGTGGGAGACACCGGGGAGCTGTTTTTT
once . TRBJ1-4 TRBV10-3 CAISESLANNEKLFF TGTGCCATCAGTGAGTCGTTAGCAAATAATGAAAAACTGTTTTTT
. . TRBJ2-1 TRBV15 CATQATRYNEQFF TGTGCCACCCAGGCTACCCGGTACAATGAGCAGTTCTTC
. TRBD2 TRBJ2-1 TRBV6-6 CASSHRAGETNEQFF TGTGCCAGCAGTCACCGAGCGGGAGAGACCAATGAGCAGTTCTTC
. . TRBJ2-7 TRBV6-5 CASSYGQHPHYEQYF TGTGCCAGCAGTTACGGGCAGCACCCGCACTACGAGCAGTACTTC
. TRBD1 TRBJ2-5 TRBV6-5 CASRTGTAQETQYF TGTGCCAGCAGAACCGGGACAGCACAAGAGACCCAGTACTTC
. . TRBJ2-7 TRBV5-1 CASRQTSSYEQYF TGCGCCAGCAGACAGACAAGCTCCTACGAGCAGTACTTC
. . TRBJ1-1 TRBV4-1 CASSQGVGEGNTEAFF TGCGCCAGCAGCCAAGGAGTGGGGGAAGGGAACACTGAAGCTTTCTTT
. TRBD1 TRBJ1-5 TRBV30 CAWDRGSNQPQHF TGTGCCTGGGACAGGGGTAGCAATCAGCCCCAGCATTTT
. . TRBJ2-1 TRBV28 CASTGGYSYNEQFF TGTGCCAGCACGGGCGGATACTCCTACAATGAGCAGTTCTTC
. . TRBJ2-2 TRBV2 CASDWGGTGELFF TGTGCCAGCGATTGGGGCGGCACCGGGGAGCTGTTTTTT
. TRBD1 TRBJ1-4 TRBV6-1 CASSEATRDRGFF TGTGCCAGCAGTGAAGCGACGCGCGACAGGGGGTTTTTT
. TRBD1 TRBJ1-4 TRBV5-1 CASSGGTGLATNEKLFF TGCGCCAGCAGCGGGGGGACAGGCCTTGCAACTAATGAAAAACTGTTTTTT
. . TRBJ2-3 TRBV6-6 CASSYFRGGTDTQYF TGTGCCAGCAGTTACTTCAGGGGAGGCACAGATACGCAGTATTTT
. . TRBJ1-3 TRBV9 CASDLGDGNTIYF TGTGCCAGTGATCTAGGGGATGGAAACACCATATATTTT
. TRBD1 TRBJ1-3 TRBV7-2 CASSFRTGFSGNTIYF TGTGCCAGCAGCTTTCGGACAGGGTTCTCTGGAAACACCATATATTTT
. TRBD1 TRBJ1-2 TRBV28 CASSPGGGYTF TGTGCCAGCAGCCCAGGGGGAGGCTACACCTTC
. TRBD1 TRBJ2-7 TRBV7-2 CASNQAGGPYEQYF TGTGCCAGCAATCAAGCAGGGGGCCCCTACGAGCAGTACTTC
. . TRBJ2-7 TRBV27 CASRDADQPIYEQYF TGTGCCAGCAGAGACGCCGACCAGCCGATATACGAGCAGTACTTC
. TRBD2 TRBJ2-7 TRBV5-6 CASSLAGGPYEQYF TGTGCCAGCAGCTTAGCGGGGGGACCCTACGAGCAGTACTTC
. . TRBJ1-1 TRBV19 CASSSTGRNTEAFF TGTGCCAGTAGTTCTACGGGGAGGAACACTGAAGCTTTCTTT
. TRBD1 TRBJ2-7 TRBV18 CASSPRDRTYEQYF TGTGCCAGCTCACCAAGGGACAGGACCTACGAGCAGTACTTC
. . TRBJ2-7 TRBV6-5 CASSGRGGAITEQYF TGTGCCAGCAGTGGACGTGGGGGGGCCATCACCGAGCAGTACTTC
. . TRBJ2-7 TRBV13 CASSPFRNHEQYF TGTGCCAGCAGCCCCTTTCGAAACCACGAGCAGTACTTC
. . TRBJ1-6 TRBV2 CASSDWGQGNNSPLHF TGTGCCAGCAGTGATTGGGGTCAGGGCAATAATTCACCCCTCCACTTT
. TRBD1 TRBJ2-7 TRBV18 CASSRGSSYEQYF TGTGCCAGCTCCAGGGGGAGCTCCTACGAGCAGTACTTC
. . TRBJ2-7 TRBV5-1 CASSLGDGSYEQYF TGCGCCAGCAGCTTGGGTGACGGCTCCTACGAGCAGTACTTC
. TRBD2 TRBJ2-1 TRBV28 CASRAGLAGGGAYNEQFF TGTGCCAGCAGGGCGGGACTAGCGGGAGGTGGCGCCTACAATGAGCAGTTCTTC
. . TRBJ2-1 TRBV10-2 CASSDYYNEQFF TGCGCCAGCAGCGACTACTACAATGAGCAGTTCTTC
. . TRBJ2-3 TRBV7-8 CASRVRGASTDTQYF TGTGCCAGCAGAGTGAGGGGGGCTAGCACAGATACGCAGTATTTT
. . TRBJ2-2 TRBV14 CASRFGTNTGELFF TGTGCCAGCAGGTTCGGAACGAACACCGGGGAGCTGTTTTTT
. TRBD2 TRBJ2-1 TRBV19 CASRAPSGRVFNEQFF TGTGCCAGTAGAGCCCCTAGCGGGAGGGTGTTCAATGAGCAGTTCTTC
. . TRBJ1-4 TRBV7-9 CASSFGDHSGEKLFF TGTGCCAGCAGCTTCGGAGATCATTCGGGTGAAAAACTGTTTTTT
. . TRBJ2-2 TRBV5-6 CASSLVGTDTGELFF TGTGCCAGCAGCTTGGTAGGGACGGACACCGGGGAGCTGTTTTTT
. TRBD1 TRBJ1-5 TRBV18 CASNRQGSNQPQHF TGTGCCAGTAATCGACAGGGCTCGAATCAGCCCCAGCATTTT
. TRBD1 TRBJ2-3 TRBV7-3 CASSLGTGDTDTQYF TGTGCCAGCAGCTTAGGGACAGGGGACACAGATACGCAGTATTTT
few . TRBJ2-7 TRBV5-1 CASRAGSYEQYF TGCGCCAGCCGGGCCGGGTCCTACGAGCAGTACTTC
. TRBD1 TRBJ2-7 TRBV2 CASSTQGAVYEQYF TGTGCCAGCAGTACCCAGGGGGCGGTCTACGAGCAGTACTTC
few . TRBJ1-2 TRBV6-1 CASSEQGHYGYTF TGTGCCAGCAGTGAACAGGGGCACTATGGCTACACCTTC
. . TRBJ2-5 TRBV19 CASSADRDSIETQYF TGTGCCAGTAGCGCAGACAGGGACTCCATAGAGACCCAGTACTTC
. . TRBJ2-7 TRBV4-2 CASSQAARQGIYEQYF TGTGCCAGCAGCCAAGCGGCTAGGCAGGGGATTTACGAGCAGTACTTC
. . TRBJ1-1 TRBV7-8 CASSLTRTGTAEAFF TGTGCCAGCAGCTTAACAAGGACGGGAACGGCTGAAGCTTTCTTT
. . TRBJ2-5 TRBV2 CASSDFSGETQYF TGTGCCAGCAGTGATTTCAGCGGAGAGACCCAGTACTTC
. . TRBJ1-2 TRBV7-8 CASSWGSRYGYTF TGTGCCAGCAGCTGGGGGTCACGCTATGGCTACACCTTC
few TRBD1 TRBJ1-6 TRBV27 CASSLSGQGKGSPLHF TGTGCCAGCAGTTTATCCGGACAGGGAAAGGGTTCACCCCTCCACTTT
. TRBD2 TRBJ2-7 TRBV18 CASSGLAGGSAEQYF TGTGCCAGTTCCGGACTAGCGGGAGGATCGGCCGAGCAGTACTTC
. . TRBJ2-1 TRBV10-2 CASRTPRGSNEQFF TGCGCCAGCAGGACCCCCAGGGGTTCCAATGAGCAGTTCTTC
once TRBD1 TRBJ1-2 TRBV5-4 CASSKLTGGHGYTF TGTGCCAGCAGCAAACTGACAGGGGGACATGGCTACACCTTC